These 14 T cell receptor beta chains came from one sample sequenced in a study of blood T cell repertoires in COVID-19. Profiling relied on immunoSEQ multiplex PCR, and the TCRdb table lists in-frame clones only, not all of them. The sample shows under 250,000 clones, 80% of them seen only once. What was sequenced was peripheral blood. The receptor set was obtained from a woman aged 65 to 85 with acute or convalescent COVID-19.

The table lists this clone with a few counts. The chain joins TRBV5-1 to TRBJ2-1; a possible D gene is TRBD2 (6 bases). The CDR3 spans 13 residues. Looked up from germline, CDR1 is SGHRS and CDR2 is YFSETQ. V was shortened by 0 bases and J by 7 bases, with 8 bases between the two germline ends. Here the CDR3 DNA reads TGCGCCAGCAGCTTGGCGGGGGAGAATGAGCAGTTCTTC. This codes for CASSLAGENEQFF.

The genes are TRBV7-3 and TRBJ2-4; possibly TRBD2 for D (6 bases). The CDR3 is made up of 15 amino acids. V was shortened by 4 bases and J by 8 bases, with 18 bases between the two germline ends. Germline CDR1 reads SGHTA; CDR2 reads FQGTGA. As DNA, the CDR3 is TGTGCCAGCAGCTCGGGACCTGGCTGGAGGGACATTCAGTACTTC. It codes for CASSSGPGWRDIQYF.

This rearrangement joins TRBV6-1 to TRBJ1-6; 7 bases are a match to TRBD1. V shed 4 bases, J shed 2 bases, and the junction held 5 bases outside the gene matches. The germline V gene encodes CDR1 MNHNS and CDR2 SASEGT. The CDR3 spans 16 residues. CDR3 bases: TGTGCCAGCAGTGGAGGCAGGGGGACCTATAATTCACCCCTCCACTTT. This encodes CASSGGRGTYNSPLHF.

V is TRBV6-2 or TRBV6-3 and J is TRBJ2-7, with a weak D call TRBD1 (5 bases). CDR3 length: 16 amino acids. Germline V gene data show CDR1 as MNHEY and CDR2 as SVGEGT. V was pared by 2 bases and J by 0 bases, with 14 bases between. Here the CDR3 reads CASSYGLTGLSYEQYF. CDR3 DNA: TGTGCCAGCAGTTACGGTTTAACAGGTCTCTCCTACGAGCAGTACTTC.

The CDR3 loop reads CASSLDSSSDTQYF. In nucleotides, the CDR3 is TGTGCCAGCAGCTTAGATTCTAGTTCAGATACGCAGTATTTT. The J gene is TRBJ2-3, the V gene TRBV7-9; D gene uncertain. CDR1 and CDR2 from the germline V gene are SEHNR and FQNEAQ (reference sequence). CDR3 length: 14 residues. V lost 1 base, J lost 4 bases, and 9 bases lay in between.

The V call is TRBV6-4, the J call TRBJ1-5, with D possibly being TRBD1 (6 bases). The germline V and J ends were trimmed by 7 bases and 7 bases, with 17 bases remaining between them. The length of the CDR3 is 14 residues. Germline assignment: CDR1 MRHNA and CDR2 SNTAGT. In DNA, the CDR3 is TGTGCCAGCAACCTCACAGGGTTAAGGCAGCCCCAGCATTTT. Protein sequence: CASNLTGLRQPQHF.

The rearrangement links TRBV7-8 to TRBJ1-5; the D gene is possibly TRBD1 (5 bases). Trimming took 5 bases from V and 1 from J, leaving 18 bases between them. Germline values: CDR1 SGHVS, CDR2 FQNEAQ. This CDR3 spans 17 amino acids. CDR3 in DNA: TGTGCCAGCAGCCCTTGGACGGGGGGGGGAAGCAATCAGCCCCAGCATTTT. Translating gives CASSPWTGGGSNQPQHF.

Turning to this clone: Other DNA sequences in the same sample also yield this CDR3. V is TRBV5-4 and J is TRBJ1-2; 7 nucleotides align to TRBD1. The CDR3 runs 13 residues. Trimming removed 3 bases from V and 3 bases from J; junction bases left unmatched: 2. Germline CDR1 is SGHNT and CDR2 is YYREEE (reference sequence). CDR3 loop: CASSWDRDYGYTF. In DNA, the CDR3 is TGTGCCAGCAGCTGGGACAGAGACTATGGCTACACCTTC.

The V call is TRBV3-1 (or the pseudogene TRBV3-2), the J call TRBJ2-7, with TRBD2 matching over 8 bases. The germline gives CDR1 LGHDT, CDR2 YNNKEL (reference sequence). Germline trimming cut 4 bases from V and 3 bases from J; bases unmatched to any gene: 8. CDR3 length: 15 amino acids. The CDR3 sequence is CASSPGTRESYEQYF. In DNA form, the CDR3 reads TGTGCCAGCAGCCCCGGGACTAGAGAGAGCTACGAGCAGTACTTC.

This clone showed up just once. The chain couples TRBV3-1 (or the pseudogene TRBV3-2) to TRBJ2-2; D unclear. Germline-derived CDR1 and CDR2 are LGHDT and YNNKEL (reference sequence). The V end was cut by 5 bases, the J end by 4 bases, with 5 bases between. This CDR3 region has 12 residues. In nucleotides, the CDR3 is TGTGCCAGCAGCTCTATCACCGGGGAGCTGTTTTTT. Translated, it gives CASSSITGELFF.

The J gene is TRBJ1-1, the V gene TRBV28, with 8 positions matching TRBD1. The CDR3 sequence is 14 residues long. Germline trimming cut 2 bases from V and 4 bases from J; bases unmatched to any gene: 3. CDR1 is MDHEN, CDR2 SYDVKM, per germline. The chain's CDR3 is CASSLGQGITEAFF. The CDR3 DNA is TGTGCCAGCAGTTTAGGACAGGGAATCACTGAAGCTTTCTTT.

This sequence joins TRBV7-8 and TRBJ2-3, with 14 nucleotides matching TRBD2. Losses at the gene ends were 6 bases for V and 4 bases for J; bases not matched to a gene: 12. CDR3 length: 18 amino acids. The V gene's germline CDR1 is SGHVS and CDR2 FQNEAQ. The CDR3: CASRGRLAGGPIPDTQYF. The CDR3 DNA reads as TGTGCCAGCAGAGGGCGACTAGCGGGAGGGCCTATACCAGATACGCAGTATTTT.

The CDR3 spells CASSGGESGNTIYF. DNA of the CDR3: TGCGCCAGCAGTGGAGGGGAATCTGGAAACACCATATATTTT. This chain connects TRBV5-1 to TRBJ1-3; tentative D call: TRBD1 (5 bases). Germline V gene lookup returns CDR1 SGHRS and CDR2 YFSETQ. V gave up 5 bases and J gave up 1 base, with 10 bases separating them. The CDR3 sequence is 14 residues long.

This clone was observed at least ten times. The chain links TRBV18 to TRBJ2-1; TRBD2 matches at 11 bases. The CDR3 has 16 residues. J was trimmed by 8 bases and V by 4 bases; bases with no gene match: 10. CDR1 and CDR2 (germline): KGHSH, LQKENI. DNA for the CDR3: TGTGCCAGCTCACTTGGCGGGACTAGCGGTACGGATGAGCAGTTCTTC. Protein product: CASSLGGTSGTDEQFF.